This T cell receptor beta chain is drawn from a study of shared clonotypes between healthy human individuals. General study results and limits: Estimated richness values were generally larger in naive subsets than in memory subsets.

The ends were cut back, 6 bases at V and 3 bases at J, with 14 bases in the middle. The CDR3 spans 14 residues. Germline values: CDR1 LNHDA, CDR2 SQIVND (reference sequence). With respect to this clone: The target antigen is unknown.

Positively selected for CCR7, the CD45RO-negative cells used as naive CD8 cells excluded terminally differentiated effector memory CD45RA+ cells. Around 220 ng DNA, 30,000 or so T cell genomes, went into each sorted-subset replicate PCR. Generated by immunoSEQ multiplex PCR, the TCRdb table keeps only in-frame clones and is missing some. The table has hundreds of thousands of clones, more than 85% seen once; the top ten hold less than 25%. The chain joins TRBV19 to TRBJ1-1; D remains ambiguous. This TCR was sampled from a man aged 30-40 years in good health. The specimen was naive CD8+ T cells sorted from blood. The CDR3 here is CASRNDKWYTEAFF. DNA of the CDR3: TGTGCCAGTAGGAACGATAAATGGTACACTGAAGCTTTCTTT.